This TCR beta chain was retrieved from a study of blood T cell repertoires in COVID-19. Study details: The United States, Italy and Spain supplied acute and convalescent COVID-19 samples.

Sequencing was performed with immunoSEQ multiplex PCR; in TCRdb, only in-frame clones are kept and a portion is missing. The sample holds 300,000 to 350,000 clones; around nine tenths are singletons and the top ten take 3% to 4%. J lost 5 bases, V lost 5 bases, and 5 bases had no gene match. The CDR3 spans 13 residues. The germline V gene has CDR1 KGHSH and CDR2 LQKENI. The origin of this receptor is a young woman who had recovered from COVID-19. The sequencing sample was made of peripheral blood. V is TRBV18 and J is TRBJ1-1; 7 nucleotides agree with TRBD1. The CDR3 sequence: CASSEQGWTEAFF. The CDR3 bases are TGTGCCAGCTCAGAACAGGGGTGGACTGAAGCTTTCTTT.